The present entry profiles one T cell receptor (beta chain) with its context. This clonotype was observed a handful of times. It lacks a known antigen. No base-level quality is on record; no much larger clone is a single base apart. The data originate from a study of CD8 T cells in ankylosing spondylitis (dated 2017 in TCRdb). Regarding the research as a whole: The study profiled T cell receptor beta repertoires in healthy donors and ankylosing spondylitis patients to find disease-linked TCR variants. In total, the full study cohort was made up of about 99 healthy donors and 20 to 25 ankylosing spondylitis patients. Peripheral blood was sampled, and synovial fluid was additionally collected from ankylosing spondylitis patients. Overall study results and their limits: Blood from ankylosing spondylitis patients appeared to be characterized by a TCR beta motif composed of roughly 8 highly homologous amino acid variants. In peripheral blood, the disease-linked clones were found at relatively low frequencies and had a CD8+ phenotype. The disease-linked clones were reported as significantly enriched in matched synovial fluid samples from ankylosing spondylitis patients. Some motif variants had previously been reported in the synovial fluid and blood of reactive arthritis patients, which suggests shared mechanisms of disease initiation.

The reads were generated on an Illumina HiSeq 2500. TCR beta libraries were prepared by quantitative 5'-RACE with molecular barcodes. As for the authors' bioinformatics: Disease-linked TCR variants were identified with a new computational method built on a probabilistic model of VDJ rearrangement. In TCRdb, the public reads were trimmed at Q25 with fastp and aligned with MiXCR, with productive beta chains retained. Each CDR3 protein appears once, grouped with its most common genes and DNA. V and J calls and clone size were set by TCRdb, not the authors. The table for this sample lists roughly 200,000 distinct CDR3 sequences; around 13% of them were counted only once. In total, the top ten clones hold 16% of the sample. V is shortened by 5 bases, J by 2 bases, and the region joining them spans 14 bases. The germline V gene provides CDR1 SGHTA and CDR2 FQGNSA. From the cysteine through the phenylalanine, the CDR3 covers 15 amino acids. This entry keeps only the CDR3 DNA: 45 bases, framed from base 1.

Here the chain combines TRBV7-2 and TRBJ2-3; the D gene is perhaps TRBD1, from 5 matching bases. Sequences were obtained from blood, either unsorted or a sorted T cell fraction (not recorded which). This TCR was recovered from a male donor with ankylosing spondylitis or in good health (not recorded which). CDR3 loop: CASSPRTTHTDTQYF. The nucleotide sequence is TGTGCCAGCAGCCCAAGGACAACCCACACAGATACGCAGTATTTT.